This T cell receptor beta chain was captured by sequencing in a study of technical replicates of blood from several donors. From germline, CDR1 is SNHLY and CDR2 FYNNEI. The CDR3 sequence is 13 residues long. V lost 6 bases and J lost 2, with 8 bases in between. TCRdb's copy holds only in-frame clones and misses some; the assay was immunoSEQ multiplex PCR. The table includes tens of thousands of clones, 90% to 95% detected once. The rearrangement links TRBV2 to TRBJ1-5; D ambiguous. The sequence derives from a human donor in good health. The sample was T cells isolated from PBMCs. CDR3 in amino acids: CASRRDGNQPQHF. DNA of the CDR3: TGTGCCAGCAGGAGGGATGGCAATCAGCCCCAGCATTTT.